What follows are 8 T cell receptor beta chains derived from one specimen sequenced in a study of beta chain features in type 1 diabetes. Study-level findings and limits: Moderate yet significant TCRB CDR3 shortening was seen in Type 1 diabetes patients in all four CD4+ subsets.

Sequenced material consisted of expressed TCRB transcripts (all of the isolated RNA was reverse transcribed). Libraries were prepared by immunoSEQ multiplex PCR; TCRdb keeps only in-frame clonotypes and omits some of them. The data hold tens of thousands of clones, with 65% to 80% observed a single time. These receptors have no identified antigens. The sequenced material came from Tregs from blood. The receptors were gathered from a man aged 25 to 40 with type 1 diabetes. Some clones in this sample may be carry-over from other donors' samples.

Only a few counts were recorded for this clone. The chain carries TRBV28 and TRBJ1-2; D uncertain. The CDR3 has 13 amino acids. Germline V gene sequence: CDR1 MDHEN, CDR2 SYDVKM. V lost 5 bases and J 7 bases, leaving 14 bases between the germline ends. CDR3 in amino acids: CASSTNSPPGYTF. DNA of the CDR3: TGTGCCAGCAGTACGAACAGCCCCCCTGGCTACACCTTC.

DNA of the CDR3: TGTGCCAGCAGTTTACAGGGGGCCGGGGAGCTGTTTTTT. Its protein is CASSLQGAGELFF. The rearrangement links TRBV6-1 to TRBJ2-2, with 8 bases lining up with TRBD1. This CDR3 spans 13 amino acids. V lost 5 bases and J lost 6; bases outside the gene matches: 2. Germline-derived CDR1 and CDR2 are MNHNS and SASEGT.

The chain is built from TRBV5-1 and TRBJ2-3; weak D call: TRBD2 (5 bases). The germline V gene has CDR1 SGHRS and CDR2 YFSETQ. The CDR3 has 15 amino acids. V shed 0 bases and J shed 0 bases, with 8 bases lying between them. The CDR3 DNA reads TGCGCCAGCAGCTTGGAGACGGGAAGCACAGATACGCAGTATTTT. Its translation: CASSLETGSTDTQYF.

CDR3 sequence (DNA): TGTGCCAGCAGCCCCTCTGACAGGGGGAGAAATTCACCCCTCCACTTT. As protein: CASSPSDRGRNSPLHF. V usage is TRBV7-9 and J usage is TRBJ1-6, with 9 positions matching TRBD1. V dropped 5 bases and J dropped 7; count of bases not matched to a gene: 9. Germline loops: CDR1 SEHNR, CDR2 FQNEAQ (reference sequence). There are 16 residues in the CDR3.

The chain links TRBV6-5 to TRBJ2-5, with 7 nucleotides matching TRBD2. V dropped 6 bases and J dropped 7; count of bases not matched to a gene: 8. Germline V gene data show CDR1 as MNHEY and CDR2 as SVGAGI. The CDR3 covers 13 residues. The CDR3, as DNA: TGTGCCAGCAGGATAGCGGGCCGCGGGACCCAGTACTTC. As protein: CASRIAGRGTQYF.

The genes are TRBV11-2 and TRBJ1-3; 7 bases are shared with TRBD1. The germline V gene encodes CDR1 SGHAT and CDR2 FQNNGV. V lost 5 bases and J lost 8; bases outside the gene matches: 9. This CDR3 has 14 residues. The DNA of the CDR3 is TGTGCCAGCAGCCGACAGGGCCGGCTTGACACCATATATTTT. This codes for CASSRQGRLDTIYF. The full variable domain, with the rest looked up from reference TRBV11-2 and TRBJ1-3, is EAGVAQSPRYKIIEKRQSVAFWCNPISGHATLYWYQQILGQGPKLLIQFQNNGVVDDSQLPKDRFSAERLKGVDSTLKIQPAKLEDSAVYLCASSRQGRLDTIYFGEGSWLTVV.

V is TRBV11-2 and J is TRBJ2-5; D may be TRBD1 (5 bases). Deletions cut 5 bases from V and 7 bases from J, with 20 bases between. CDR3 length: 15 amino acids. CDR1 and CDR2 from the germline V gene are SGHAT and FQNNGV. In nucleotides, the CDR3 is TGTGCCAGCAGCCCCTGGGGCCTAGAGAAGGGGACCCAGTACTTC. It codes for CASSPWGLEKGTQYF.

The sample holds one count of this clone. The chain joins TRBV7-9 to TRBJ1-1; 7 nucleotides agree with TRBD1. Germline assignment: CDR1 SEHNR and CDR2 FQNEAQ (reference sequence). CDR3 size: 14 residues. After removal of 5 bases from V and 1 base from J, the junction contained 4 bases not matched to a gene. Written as DNA, the CDR3 is TGTGCCAGCAGCCCGGGACAGCGGAACACTGAAGCTTTCTTT. This encodes CASSPGQRNTEAFF.